A selection of T cell receptor beta chains follows, all from one sample in a study of blood T cell repertoires in COVID-19. The table came from immunoSEQ multiplex PCR; TCRdb's copy has only in-frame clones and leaves some out. This table has more than 40,000 clones, around 86% appearing once. What was sequenced was peripheral blood. Receptor source: a woman aged 80 or older with acute or convalescent COVID-19. Each CDR3 is given without its conserved first and last residue. The order of the fields is V gene, CDR3 length, CDR3 protein.

>TRBV2|12
ASETGGARYGYT
>TRBV6-5|12
ASSVIANTGELF
>TRBV9|13
ASSPSGGARETQY
>TRBV2|11
ASSEEGIQPQH
>TRBV10-3|13
AISDSGGNYNEQF
>TRBV25-1|11
ASSAPGGRKLF
>TRBV3-1/TRBV3-2|11
ASSQPGKTEAF
>TRBV21-1|16
ASSKARLAGASVETQY
>TRBV20-1|13
SASEVAGRQETQY
>TRBV30|12
AWSAGQGNQPQH
>TRBV4-2|13
ASSLGGGQGTEAF
>TRBV6-6|12
ASRIGGLNTEAF
>TRBV6-5|10
ASSLQGSEAF
>TRBV11-2|13
ASSLYTGVNQPQH
>TRBV6-5|10
ASFREGGRAF
>TRBV25-1|11
ASSDRNTGELF
>TRBV5-1|13
ASSFSGGSSYEQY
>TRBV27|16
ASSRPGTGIGNTGELF
>TRBV5-1|14
ASSLGRRGGQETQY
>TRBV6-5|14
ASSYRGQGPNYGYT
>TRBV27|11
ASSRTSTDTQY
>TRBV2|13
ASSELSKGDTEAF
>TRBV25-1|13
ASRKTGGPGETQY
>TRBV18|13
ASSPRGDRDYGYT
>TRBV6-5|11
ASSNPQARELF
>TRBV6-6|11
ASSNRESKGYT
>TRBV2|12
ASRESSGANVLT
>TRBV6-5|10
ASSLDRDEQY
>TRBV7-8|10
ASSLVRNEQF
>TRBV19|12
ASSTRHLGETQY
>TRBV12-3/TRBV12-4|10
ASSRFGKPQH
>TRBV5-5|14
ASSLGDRPTNEKLF
>TRBV19|11
ASSTMEGETQY